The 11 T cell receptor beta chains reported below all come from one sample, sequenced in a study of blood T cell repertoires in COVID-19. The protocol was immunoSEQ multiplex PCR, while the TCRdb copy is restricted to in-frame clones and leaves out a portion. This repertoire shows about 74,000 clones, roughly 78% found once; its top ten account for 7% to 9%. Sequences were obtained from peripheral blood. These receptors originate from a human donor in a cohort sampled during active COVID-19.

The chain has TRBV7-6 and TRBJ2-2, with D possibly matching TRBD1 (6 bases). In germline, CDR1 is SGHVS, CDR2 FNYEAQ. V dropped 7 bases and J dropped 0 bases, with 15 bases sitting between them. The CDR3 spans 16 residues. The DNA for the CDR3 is TGTGCCAGCAACCCCATGGGGGCGTCGAACACCGGGGAGCTGTTTTTT. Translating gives CASNPMGASNTGELFF.

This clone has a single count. CDR3 in amino acids: CASSFGQGSYEQYF. The CDR3 DNA reads as TGCGCCAGCAGCTTCGGACAGGGGTCCTACGAGCAGTACTTC. This chain connects TRBV5-1 to TRBJ2-7; 9 bases align to TRBD1. Per germline, CDR1 SGHRS and CDR2 YFSETQ. CDR3 length: 14 residues. Trimming cost V 2 bases and J 1 base; bases outside gene matches: 1.

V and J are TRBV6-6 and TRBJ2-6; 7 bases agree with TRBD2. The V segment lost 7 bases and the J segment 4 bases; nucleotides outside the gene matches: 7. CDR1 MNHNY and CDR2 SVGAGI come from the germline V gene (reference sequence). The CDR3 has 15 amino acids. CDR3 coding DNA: TGTGCCAGCACCAACGGGGGGAGCGGGGCCAACGTCCTGACTTTC. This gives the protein CASTNGGSGANVLTF.

The CDR3 DNA is TGCAGTGCTAGTGGTGTAGAGGTCAAGGCAGCCGAGCAGTACTTC. It is translated as CSASGVEVKAAEQYF. V is TRBV20-1 and J is TRBJ2-7; D unclear. The length of the CDR3 is 15 residues. Trimming pared 3 bases from V and 6 bases from J, leaving 21 bases between. Germline CDR1 DFQATT, CDR2 SNEGSKA (reference sequence).

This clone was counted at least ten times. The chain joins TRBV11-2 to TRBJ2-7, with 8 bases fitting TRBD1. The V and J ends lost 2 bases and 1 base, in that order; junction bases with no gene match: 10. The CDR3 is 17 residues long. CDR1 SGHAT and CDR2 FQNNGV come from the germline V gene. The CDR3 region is CASSLFTWYRGSYEQYF. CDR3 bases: TGTGCCAGCAGCTTATTTACTTGGTACAGGGGGTCCTACGAGCAGTACTTC.

The CDR3 reads CASSPWDNNEKLFF. CDR3 in DNA: TGTGCCAGCAGCCCCTGGGACAATAATGAAAAACTGTTTTTT. The genes are TRBV2 and TRBJ1-4, with a tentative D call TRBD1 (6 bases). Trimming shortened V by 6 bases and J by 4 bases, and 12 bases separated the two germline ends. CDR1 and CDR2 from the germline V gene are SNHLY and FYNNEI. The CDR3 sequence is 14 residues long.

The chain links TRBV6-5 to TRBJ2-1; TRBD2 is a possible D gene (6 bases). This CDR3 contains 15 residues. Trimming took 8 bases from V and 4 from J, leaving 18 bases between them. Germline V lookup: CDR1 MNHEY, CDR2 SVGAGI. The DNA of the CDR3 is TGTGCCAGCCGCGTGCTCGGGGGAACATACAATGAGCAGTTCTTC. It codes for CASRVLGGTYNEQFF.

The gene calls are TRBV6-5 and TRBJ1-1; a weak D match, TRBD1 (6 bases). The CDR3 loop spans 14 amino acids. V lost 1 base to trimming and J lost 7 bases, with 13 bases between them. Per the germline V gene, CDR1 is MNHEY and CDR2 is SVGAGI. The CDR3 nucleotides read TGTGCCAGCAGTTACTTAACAGGGTCTGGTGAAGCTTTCTTT. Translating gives CASSYLTGSGEAFF.

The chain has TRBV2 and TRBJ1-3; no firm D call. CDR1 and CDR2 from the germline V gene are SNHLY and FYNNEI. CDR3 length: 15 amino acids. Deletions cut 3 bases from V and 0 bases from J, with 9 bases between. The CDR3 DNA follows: TGTGCCAGCAGTGATCCGCCCGGCTCTGGAAACACCATATATTTT. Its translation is CASSDPPGSGNTIYF.

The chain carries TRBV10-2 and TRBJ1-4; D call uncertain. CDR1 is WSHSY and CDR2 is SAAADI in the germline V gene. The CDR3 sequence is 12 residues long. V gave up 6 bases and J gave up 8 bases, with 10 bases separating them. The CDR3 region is CASRGSEEKLFF. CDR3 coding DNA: TGCGCCAGCAGGGGCTCCGAAGAAAAACTGTTTTTT.

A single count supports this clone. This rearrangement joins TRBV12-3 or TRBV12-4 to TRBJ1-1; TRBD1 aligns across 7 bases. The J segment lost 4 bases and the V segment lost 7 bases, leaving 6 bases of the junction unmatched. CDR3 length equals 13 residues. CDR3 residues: CASINQGGTEAFF. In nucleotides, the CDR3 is TGTGCCAGCATTAATCAGGGGGGCACTGAAGCTTTCTTT.